This entry lists 17 T cell receptor beta chains sequenced from one sample in a study of OX40 agonist ivuxolimab in advanced cancers. The table came from immunoSEQ multiplex PCR; TCRdb's copy has only in-frame clones and leaves some out. The sample shows more than 70,000 clones, approximately 84% of them seen only once. The material sequenced was CD4+ or CD8+ T cells sorted from blood, taken in a trial of the OX40 agonist ivuxolimab. The source of these receptors is an adult with an advanced solid tumor such as melanoma, head and neck, liver or kidney cancer.

V gene TRBV28 combines with J gene TRBJ1-2; D is ambiguous. Germline CDR1 MDHEN, CDR2 SYDVKM. Trimming took 6 bases from V and 3 from J, leaving 14 bases between them. The CDR3 is 14 amino acids. The CDR3 nucleotides read TGTGCCAGCAGCCCTCCGGGCGGGTACTATGGCTACACCTTC. This gives the protein CASSPPGGYYGYTF.

On this clone: Distinct nucleotide sequences in the sample also encode this CDR3. The J gene is TRBJ1-1, the V gene TRBV7-2; TRBD1 might be the D (6 bases). The length of the CDR3 is 14 residues. V lost 3 bases, J lost 0 bases, and 8 bases lay in between. Looked up from germline, CDR1 is SGHTA and CDR2 is FQGNSA. The CDR3 here is CASSLTGLNTEAFF. DNA for the CDR3: TGTGCCAGCAGCTTGACAGGCCTGAACACTGAAGCTTTCTTT.

This rearrangement joins TRBV19 to TRBJ1-3; 7 nucleotides line up with TRBD1. Trimming took 7 bases from V and 7 from J; bases not matched to a gene: 10. Germline V gene lookup returns CDR1 LNHDA and CDR2 SQIVND (reference sequence). This CDR3 region has 14 residues. This CDR3 reads CASTGGGGLNTIYF. CDR3 nucleotide sequence: TGTGCCAGTACCGGGGGAGGGGGCCTCAACACCATATATTTT.

This clone is a singleton in its sample. The chain joins TRBV7-2 to TRBJ2-7; D not certain. Germline V gene data show CDR1 as SGHTA and CDR2 as FQGNSA. V shed 5 bases and J shed 4 bases, with 6 bases lying between them. This CDR3 comprises 11 residues. The CDR3 sequence is CASSPRYEQYF. The CDR3 DNA follows: TGTGCCAGCAGCCCCCGGTACGAGCAGTACTTC. Full variable domain (missing parts from reference TRBV7-2 and TRBJ2-7): GAGVSQSPSNKVTEKGKDVELRCDPISGHTALYWYRQSLGQGLEFLIYFQGNSAPDKSGLPSDRFSAERTGGSVSTLTIQRTQQEDSAVYLCASSPRYEQYFGPGTRLTVT.

This chain joins TRBV30 and TRBJ1-1; TRBD1 is a possible D gene (6 bases). CDR1 and CDR2 from the germline V gene are GTSNPN and SVGIG (reference sequence). V was trimmed by 4 bases and J by 5 bases, leaving 14 bases between them. This CDR3 comprises 13 residues. The CDR3 loop reads CAWKGRGWTEAFF. The CDR3 DNA follows: TGTGCCTGGAAGGGCAGGGGTTGGACTGAAGCTTTCTTT.

The V call is TRBV30, the J call TRBJ1-2, with TRBD1 matching over 8 bases. V lost 5 bases, J lost 4 bases, and 12 bases stayed unmatched. The CDR3 sequence is 15 residues long. The germline gives CDR1 GTSNPN, CDR2 SVGIG (reference sequence). The DNA of the CDR3 is TGTGCCTGGTCTCCCGGAGGACAGGGCGTCTATGGCTACACCTTC. Residues: CAWSPGGQGVYGYTF.

This clone was seen repeatedly, ten times or more. The chain combines TRBV18 with TRBJ2-7; D gene uncertain. The CDR3 is 16 amino acids. Deletions cut 4 bases from V and 0 bases from J, with 16 bases between. Germline-derived CDR1 and CDR2 are KGHSH and LQKENI. Here the CDR3 DNA reads TGTGCCAGCTCACTCTACGACCAGGTACGCTCCTACGAGCAGTACTTC. This gives the protein CASSLYDQVRSYEQYF.

V and J are TRBV11-1 and TRBJ1-2; weak D call: TRBD1 (6 bases). Germline values: CDR1 SGHAT, CDR2 FQDESV (reference sequence). Deletions cut 5 bases from V and 7 bases from J, with 8 bases between. This CDR3 is 11 amino acids long. The CDR3 loop is CASSQGGGYTF. In nucleotides, the CDR3 is TGTGCCAGCAGCCAAGGGGGTGGCTACACCTTC. The complete variable domain, with remaining parts taken from reference TRBV11-1 and TRBJ1-2, reads EAEVAQSPRYKITEKSQAVAFWCDPISGHATLYWYRQILGQGPELLVQFQDESVVDDSQLPKDRFSAERLKGVDSTLKIQPAELGDSAMYLCASSQGGGYTFGSGTRLTVV.

The gene calls are TRBV27 and TRBJ1-1, with D perhaps matching TRBD1 (5 bases). The CDR3 spans 15 residues. Between the trimmed V and J ends, which lost 5 bases and 3 bases, there was a span of 16 bases. The germline CDR1 and CDR2 sequences are MNHEY and SMNVEV (reference sequence). The CDR3 sequence: CASSPWGPRDTEAFF. The CDR3 nucleotides read TGTGCCAGCAGTCCCTGGGGACCGAGGGACACTGAAGCTTTCTTT.

This clone has just a few counts. Distinct nucleotide sequences in the sample also encode this CDR3. The CDR3 loop is CAWSVKGGGVRQPQHF. CDR3 in DNA: TGTGCCTGGAGTGTAAAGGGAGGGGGGGTCCGTCAGCCCCAGCATTTT. The chain recombines TRBV30 with TRBJ1-5; tentative D call: TRBD1 (6 bases). Per the germline V gene, CDR1 is GTSNPN and CDR2 is SVGIG (reference sequence). V lost 0 bases to trimming and J lost 6 bases, with 18 bases between them. The CDR3 length is 16 residues.

The CDR3 DNA follows: TGCGCCAGCAGCCAAGCCGCGACAGGGTCGTCCAAAAACATTCAGTACTTC. Protein: CASSQAATGSSKNIQYF. V usage is TRBV4-3 and J usage is TRBJ2-4, with 7 bases matching TRBD1. The trim removed 1 base at V and 2 bases at J, leaving 8 bases unmatched. The CDR3 sequence is 17 residues long. From germline, CDR1 is LGHNA and CDR2 YSLEER.

V and J are TRBV7-9 and TRBJ2-1; 8 nucleotides agree with TRBD2. The length of the CDR3 is 13 residues. Germline values: CDR1 SEHNR, CDR2 FQNEAQ (reference sequence). V shed 4 bases, J shed 5 bases, and the junction held 1 base outside the gene matches. CDR3 DNA: TGTGCCAGCAGCTCCGGGGGGGACAATGAGCAGTTCTTC. This gives the protein CASSSGGDNEQFF.

The chain recombines TRBV4-3 with TRBJ2-2; D could derive from TRBD1 or TRBD2 (6 bases each). V shed 3 bases and J shed 2 bases, with 13 bases lying between them. This CDR3 has 16 residues. Germline loops: CDR1 LGHNA, CDR2 YSLEER. The DNA of the CDR3 is TGCGCCAGCAGCCAGAACCCCGGGGGCAACACCGGGGAGCTGTTTTTT. Protein product: CASSQNPGGNTGELFF.

The chain uses TRBV2 and TRBJ2-7; 8 positions agree with TRBD2. The CDR3 consists of 16 residues. V was clipped by 7 bases and J by 3 bases; unmatched bases: 14. Per the germline V gene, CDR1 is SNHLY and CDR2 is FYNNEI. CDR3 amino acids: CASKGLGSGTLYEQYF. For the CDR3, the DNA is TGTGCCAGCAAGGGGTTAGGTAGCGGGACCCTCTACGAGCAGTACTTC.

The chain joins TRBV7-9 to TRBJ1-6, with D perhaps TRBD1 (5 bases). The ends were cut back, 11 bases at V and 10 bases at J, with 21 bases in the middle. CDR1 SEHNR and CDR2 FQNEAQ come from the germline V gene (reference sequence). The CDR3 is 14 residues long. CDR3 sequence (DNA): TGTGCCTTTAGCCCCAGGGAAGGAGAGTCACCCCTCCACTTT. It codes for CAFSPREGESPLHF.

CDR3 loop: CASSKNVRQGSLDEQYF. The CDR3 DNA reads as TGTGCCAGCAGCAAAAATGTCCGACAGGGAAGTCTGGACGAGCAGTACTTC. The chain uses TRBV21-1 and TRBJ2-7; the table names TRBD1, a call not compared with the DNA. TRBV21-1 is assigned pseudogene status. CDR3 size: 17 residues.

Remarks on this clone: The junction does not match germline at one end; this may be a read error. V and J are TRBV5-1 and TRBJ1-2; 9 bases align to TRBD1. Germline lookup yields CDR1 SGHRS and CDR2 YFSETQ. CDR3 length: 13 amino acids. The CDR3 DNA reads TGCGCCAGCAGTTTGGACAGGGGAGGCGGCTACACCTTC. This encodes CASSLDRGGGYTF.